This T cell receptor beta chain was identified in a study of CD8 T cells in ankylosing spondylitis. V was trimmed by 3 bases and J by 9 bases, leaving 15 bases between them. Germline CDR1 is DFQATT and CDR2 is SNEGSKA (reference sequence). The CDR3 has 13 residues. TCRdb redid the calling of the 5' RACE reads with MiXCR, one entry per CDR3 protein. The profile shows 450,000 or so distinct CDR3 sequences, 25% to 30% of them singletons. Comments on this clonotype: The antigen is unknown.

Study-wide results and limits: What appeared characteristic of ankylosing spondylitis blood was a TCR beta motif of seven to nine highly homologous variants.

Sample: blood, either unsorted or a sorted T cell fraction (not recorded which). The source of this sequence is a male donor with ankylosing spondylitis. This chain uses TRBV20-1 with TRBJ1-5, with D possibly matching TRBD1 (5 bases). Here the CDR3 reads CSASQGRQGPQHF. The CDR3 nucleotides read TGCAGTGCTAGCCAGGGCCGGCAGGGGCCCCAGCATTTT.